This record looks at one TCR beta chain sequence and its context. Its antigen is unknown. There are 14 residues in the CDR3. V shed 6 bases, J shed 10 bases, and the junction held 7 bases outside the gene matches. Germline V gives CDR1 MDHEN, CDR2 SYDVKM. This sample was taken from a study of cytomegalovirus exposure and HLA in healthy donors. Method: immunoSEQ multiplex PCR; TCRdb's copy keeps in-frame clones and lacks some. The sample has 140,000 or so clones; over 80% are singletons. Study observations and caveats: There were 164 TCR beta chains listed as cytomegalovirus-associated. TCR sequences were mostly rare, though some public TCRs occurred in many donors. High specificity and sensitivity for cytomegalovirus status were reported for the classifier.

This sequence originates from a woman in her 30s in good health and CMV-seropositive. This sequence joins TRBV28 and TRBJ1-4; the match to TRBD1 covers 11 bases. What was sequenced was PBMCs. The CDR3 DNA reads as TGTGCCAGCAGCCGAGGACAGGGGGCTGGAAAACTGTTTTTT. It specifies CASSRGQGAGKLFF.